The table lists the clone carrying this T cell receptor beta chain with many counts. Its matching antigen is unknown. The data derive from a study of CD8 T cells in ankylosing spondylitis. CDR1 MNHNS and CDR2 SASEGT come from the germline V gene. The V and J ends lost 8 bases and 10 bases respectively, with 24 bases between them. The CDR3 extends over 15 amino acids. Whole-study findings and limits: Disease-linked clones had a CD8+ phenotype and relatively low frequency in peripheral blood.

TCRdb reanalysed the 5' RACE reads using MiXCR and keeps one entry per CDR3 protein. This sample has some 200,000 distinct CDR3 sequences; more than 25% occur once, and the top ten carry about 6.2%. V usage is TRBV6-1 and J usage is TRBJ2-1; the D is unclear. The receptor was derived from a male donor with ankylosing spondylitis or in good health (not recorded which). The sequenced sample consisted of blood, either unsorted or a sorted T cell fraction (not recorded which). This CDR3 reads CASVRAADGSKEQFF. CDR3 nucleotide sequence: TGTGCCAGCGTCCGGGCGGCCGACGGTTCGAAGGAGCAGTTCTTC.